A selection of T cell receptor beta chains follows, all from one sample in a study of T cell responses to AZD1222 COVID-19 vaccine. Clones were sequenced by immunoSEQ multiplex PCR, and TCRdb holds only the in-frame ones, with some missing. The table includes about 99,000 clones, approximately 93% detected once. Sequenced material: peripheral blood, taken on day 0 of AZD1222 vaccination. Every receptor here comes from an adult in good health. CDR3s include the opening cysteine and the closing phenylalanine or tryptophan. Fields, in order: V gene, CDR3 length, J gene, CDR3 protein.

TRBV12-5,15,TRBJ2-5,CASGLARLGQETQYF
TRBV6-5,14,TRBJ2-7,CASTPRAGNYEQYF
TRBV2,15,TRBJ2-1,CASRKAGSFYNEQFF
TRBV6-5,13,TRBJ1-2,CASSPTDVYGYTF
TRBV2,13,TRBJ2-1,CASNKDTGNEQFF
TRBV19,16,TRBJ1-5,CASWPGTGYSNQPQHF
TRBV2,15,TRBJ1-4,CASSPGQTPNEKLFF
TRBV7-2,14,TRBJ2-3,CASSTRRTTDTQYF
TRBV28,14,TRBJ2-7,CASLRRLDPYEQYF
TRBV2,14,TRBJ1-1,CASTGSGLNTEAFF
TRBV27,12,TRBJ2-1,CASGSLYNEQFF
TRBV7-7,16,TRBJ2-5,CASSFLAGSGMETQYF
TRBV7-2,14,TRBJ1-6,CASSLYGEDSPLHF
TRBV12-3/TRBV12-4,13,TRBJ1-5,CASSMTGDQPQHF
TRBV6-5,13,TRBJ2-7,CASTPSGSYEQYF
TRBV5-1,14,TRBJ1-2,CASSLVGASGGYTF
TRBV3-1/TRBV3-2,12,TRBJ2-1,CASSQDVHEQFF
TRBV19,14,TRBJ1-1,CASSNGHGNTEAFF
TRBV12-3/TRBV12-4,12,TRBJ1-3,CASSLPGNTIYF
TRBV2,15,TRBJ2-5,CASSTAGGMQETQYF
TRBV6-5,13,TRBJ1-5,CATLRDSNQPQHF
TRBV2,12,TRBJ2-7,CASGGAPYEQYF
TRBV19,13,TRBJ2-7,CASRDRLTYEQYF
TRBV5-6,16,TRBJ2-1,CASSLVAFFTTNEQFF
TRBV3-1/TRBV3-2,16,TRBJ2-3,CASSPQPGRKSDTQYF
TRBV24-1,14,TRBJ2-2,CATSRGGNTGELFF
TRBV19,15,TRBJ2-4,CASSLMTARQNIQYF
TRBV5-1,15,TRBJ1-1,CASSETHMANTEAFF
TRBV5-6,12,TRBJ2-3,CASSFLTNTQYF
TRBV2,15,TRBJ2-2,CASRGTTANTGELFF
TRBV16,15,TRBJ2-3,CASSQLIGTTDTQYF
TRBV11-2,16,TRBJ2-7,CASSFPAGREGREQYF
TRBV6-2/TRBV6-3,19,TRBJ2-2,CASSYQHGTSGSTTGELFF
TRBV19,14,TRBJ2-5,CASSIFSGAETQYF
TRBV4-1,12,TRBJ2-1,CASSQDHNEQFF
TRBV10-2,13,TRBJ2-3,CASSEGSTDTQYF
TRBV19,16,TRBJ2-1,CASSLSRTTPYNEQFF
TRBV21-1,15,TRBJ1-4,CASSEGGQLLEKLFF
TRBV5-4,15,TRBJ2-5,CASSSGPGVRETQYF
TRBV30,15,TRBJ2-4,CAWSVGLAGVNIQYF
TRBV5-1,14,TRBJ1-1,CASSPTGINTEAFF
TRBV3-1/TRBV3-2,16,TRBJ2-7,CASRPFLPRLSYEQYF
TRBV30,14,TRBJ2-2,CASTGELVTGELFF
TRBV9,14,TRBJ1-3,CASSPRVSGNTIYF